The present TCR beta chain was sequenced within a study of molecular identifiers for immune sequencing clone quantification. Points from the study as a whole: Amid roughly 1 million naive cells, spiked Jurkat TCR RNA from one cell was reportedly still detectable.

This clonotype has only a few counts. What it binds is not known. The CDR3 has 20 amino acids. CD8+CD4-CCR7+CD45RA+ cells were sorted as naive CD8 T cells. TCRdb re-called the PCR reads through MiXCR, storing one row per CDR3 protein. The sample lists approximately 90,000 distinct CDR3 sequences; roughly 23% were seen once. Sample: naive CD8+ T cells from blood, with Jurkat cell RNA spiked in. Subset indicated: FACS-sorted CD8+CD4-CCR7+CD45RA+ naive T cells. The V gene is TRBV21-1, the J gene TRBJ2-3; TRBD1 is taken as the D call from the table, unchecked against the DNA. TRBV21-1 is designated a pseudogene. This clonotype was obtained from a human donor in good health. Some libraries in this study had Jurkat cell RNA spiked in. This CDR3 is CASERKDIRQGTSSAHTQYF. The DNA of the CDR3 is TGTGCCAGCGAAAGGAAGGATATCCGACAGGGGACATCCTCCGCCCATACGCAGTATTTT.